This T cell receptor (beta chain) was sequenced in a study of blood T cell repertoires in COVID-19 (dated by TCRdb to 2019 to 2021). At the level of the whole study: Samples covering the acute and convalescent phases of COVID-19 were provided by collaborators in the United States, Italy and Spain. The repertoires were made available in a free public database intended to serve as a resource for research on the immune response to SARS-CoV-2. The dataset comprised deeply sampled blood TCRbeta repertoires from subjects exposed to, actively infected with, or recovered from COVID-19. Where HLA class I and class II types were available, the types were taken from metadata supplied by the sample provider, not from assay-based typing. The samples were drawn from two sources: the first 160 participants of the ongoing ImmuneRACE study, and approximately 1,300 subjects contributed by 6 global collaborators. The material from the prospective study consisted of cDNA or gDNA derived from T cells, B-cell-depleted T cells, or PBMCs. Nearly every sample came with metadata listing a de-identified subject ID, COVID-19 status, age in years and sex.

Broad study findings and their caveats: Clinical and demographic metadata were provided uncurated, with the amount varying by source and participant.

Concerning this clone: No cognate antigen has been identified for it. Qualities for individual bases were not recorded, and no much larger clone is one base off.

Whole blood was collected in K2EDTA tubes by collaborating institutions according to the institutions' own protocols. Collaborator samples were shipped for TCRbeta analysis as frozen whole blood, isolated PBMCs, or DNA extracted from either sample type. The immunoSEQ Assay, a bias-controlled multiplex PCR, was used to amplify TCRbeta CDR3 regions from genomic DNA. The paper's processing steps were these. Within the assay, amplification of reference gene primers was used to estimate how many nucleated cells each sample contained. Sequence reads were collapsed and filtered to measure the absolute abundance of every unique TCRbeta CDR3 rearrangement. Productive Simpson clonality was computed per sample as the square root of Simpson's diversity index over productive rearrangements. TCRdb holds this immuneACCESS table with in-frame rearrangements only. Some clones are missing; in checked studies, unresolved V genes explain under half, and the rest has no known cause. V, J and clone size are taken as reported in that table, and D and trimming were inferred from the DNA itself. For this sample the table gives roughly 69,000 clones, of which 80% to 90% were detected only once. Of the sample, approximately 4.7% falls within the top ten clones.

Its CDR3 holds 14 amino acids, cysteine through phenylalanine. Solely the CDR3 DNA is kept, with 42 bases framed from the first base. The germline V gene supplies CDR1 SGHDT and CDR2 YYEEEE. V is cut back by 4 bases and J by 7 bases, with 8 bases in the junction unmatched. Sequenced sample: peripheral blood. The receptor was derived from a human donor in a cohort sampled during active COVID-19. The chain employs TRBV5-6 and TRBJ1-1; TRBD1 lines up with 9 middle nucleotides. The DNA reads as follows: TGTGCCAGCAGCCCAACAGGGGGCTATGTTGAAGCTTTCTTT. This encodes CASSPTGGYVEAFF.